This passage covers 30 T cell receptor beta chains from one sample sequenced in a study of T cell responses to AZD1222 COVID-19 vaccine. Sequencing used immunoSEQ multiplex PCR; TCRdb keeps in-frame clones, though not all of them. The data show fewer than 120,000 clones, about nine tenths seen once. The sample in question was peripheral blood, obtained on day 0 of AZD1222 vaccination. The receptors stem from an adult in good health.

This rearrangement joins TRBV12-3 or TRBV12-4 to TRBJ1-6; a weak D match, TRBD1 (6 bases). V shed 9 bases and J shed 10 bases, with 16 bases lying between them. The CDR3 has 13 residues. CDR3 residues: CASRLRGESPLHF. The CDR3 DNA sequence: TGTGCCAGTCGGCTCAGGGGAGAATCACCCCTCCACTTT.

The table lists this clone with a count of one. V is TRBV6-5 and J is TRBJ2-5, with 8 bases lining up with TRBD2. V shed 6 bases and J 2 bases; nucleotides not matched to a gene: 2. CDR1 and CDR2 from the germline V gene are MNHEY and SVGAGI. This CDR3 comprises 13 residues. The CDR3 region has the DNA TGTGCCAGCAGGGCTAGCGGGCAAGAGACCCAGTACTTC. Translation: CASRASGQETQYF.

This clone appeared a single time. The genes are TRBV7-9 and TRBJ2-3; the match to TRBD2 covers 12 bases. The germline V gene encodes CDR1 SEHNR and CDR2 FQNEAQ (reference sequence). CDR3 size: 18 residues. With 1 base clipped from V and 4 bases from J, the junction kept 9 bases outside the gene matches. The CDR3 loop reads CASSLGRLAGEGADTQYF. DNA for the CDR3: TGTGCCAGCAGCTTAGGCCGACTAGCGGGGGAAGGGGCAGATACGCAGTATTTT.

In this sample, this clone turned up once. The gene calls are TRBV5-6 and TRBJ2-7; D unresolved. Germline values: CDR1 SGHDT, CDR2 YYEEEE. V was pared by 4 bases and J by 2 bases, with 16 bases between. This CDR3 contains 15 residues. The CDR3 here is CASSPITTGAYEQYF. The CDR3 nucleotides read TGTGCCAGCAGCCCCATCACGACTGGAGCCTACGAGCAGTACTTC.

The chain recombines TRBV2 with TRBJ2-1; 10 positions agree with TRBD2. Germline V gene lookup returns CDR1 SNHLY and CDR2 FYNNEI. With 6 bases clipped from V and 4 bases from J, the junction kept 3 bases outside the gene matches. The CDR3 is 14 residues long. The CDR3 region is CASRWTSGYNEQFF. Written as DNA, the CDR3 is TGTGCCAGCAGATGGACTAGCGGTTACAATGAGCAGTTCTTC.

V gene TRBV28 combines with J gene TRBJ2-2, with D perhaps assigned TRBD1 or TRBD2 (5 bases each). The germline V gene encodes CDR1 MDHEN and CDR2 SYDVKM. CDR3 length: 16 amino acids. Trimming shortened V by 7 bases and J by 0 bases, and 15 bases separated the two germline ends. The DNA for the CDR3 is TGTGCCAGCACCGACCCGGGGCAGTCGAACACCGGGGAGCTGTTTTTT. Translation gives CASTDPGQSNTGELFF.

The CDR3 nucleotides read TGTGCCAGCAGCCCCAGGGGAATCTACGAGCAGTACTTC. It translates to CASSPRGIYEQYF. J is TRBJ2-7 and V is TRBV6-5; a weak D match, TRBD1 (6 bases). The germline gives CDR1 MNHEY, CDR2 SVGAGI. The CDR3 runs to 13 residues. The V end was cut by 6 bases, the J end by 3 bases, with 12 bases between.

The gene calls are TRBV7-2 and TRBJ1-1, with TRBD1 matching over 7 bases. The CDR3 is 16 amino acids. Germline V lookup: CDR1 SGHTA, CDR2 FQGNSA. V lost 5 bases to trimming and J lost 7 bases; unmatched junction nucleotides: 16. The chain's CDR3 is CASSPPTGRPPFEAFF. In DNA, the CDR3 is TGTGCCAGCAGCCCACCGACAGGGCGCCCGCCCTTTGAAGCTTTCTTT.

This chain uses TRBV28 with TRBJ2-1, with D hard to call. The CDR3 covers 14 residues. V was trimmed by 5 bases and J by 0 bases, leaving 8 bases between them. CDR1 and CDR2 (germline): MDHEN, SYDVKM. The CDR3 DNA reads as TGTGCCAGCAGTCAACAGCTCTCCTACAATGAGCAGTTCTTC. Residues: CASSQQLSYNEQFF.

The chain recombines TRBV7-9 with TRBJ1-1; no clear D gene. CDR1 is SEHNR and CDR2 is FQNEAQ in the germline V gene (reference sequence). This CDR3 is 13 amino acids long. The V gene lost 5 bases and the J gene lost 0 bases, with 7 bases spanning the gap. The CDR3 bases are TGTGCCAGCAGCCAATCGGTGAACACTGAAGCTTTCTTT. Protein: CASSQSVNTEAFF. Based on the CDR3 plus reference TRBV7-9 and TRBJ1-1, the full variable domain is DTGVSQNPRHKITKRGQNVTFRCDPISEHNRLYWYRQTLGQGPEFLTYFQNEAQLEKSRLLSDRFSAERPKGSFSTLEIQRTEQGDSAMYLCASSQSVNTEAFFGQGTRLTVV.

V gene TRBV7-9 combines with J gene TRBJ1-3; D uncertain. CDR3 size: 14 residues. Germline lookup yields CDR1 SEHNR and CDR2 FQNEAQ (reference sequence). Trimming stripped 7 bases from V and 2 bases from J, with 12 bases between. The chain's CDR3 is CASTPAQAGNTIYF. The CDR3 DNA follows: TGTGCCAGCACCCCAGCCCAGGCTGGAAACACCATATATTTT.

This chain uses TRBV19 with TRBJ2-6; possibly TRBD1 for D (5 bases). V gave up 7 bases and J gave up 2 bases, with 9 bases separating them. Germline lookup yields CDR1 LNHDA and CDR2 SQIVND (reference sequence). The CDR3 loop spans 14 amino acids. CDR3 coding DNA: TGTGCCAGTACAGGCAGGGCTGGGGCCAACGTCCTGACTTTC. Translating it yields CASTGRAGANVLTF.

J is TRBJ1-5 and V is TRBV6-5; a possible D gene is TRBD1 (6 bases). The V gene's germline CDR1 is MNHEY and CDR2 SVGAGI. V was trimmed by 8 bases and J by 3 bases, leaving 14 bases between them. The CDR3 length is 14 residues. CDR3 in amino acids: CASENRVSNQPQHF. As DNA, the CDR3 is TGTGCCAGCGAGAACAGGGTATCCAATCAGCCCCAGCATTTT.

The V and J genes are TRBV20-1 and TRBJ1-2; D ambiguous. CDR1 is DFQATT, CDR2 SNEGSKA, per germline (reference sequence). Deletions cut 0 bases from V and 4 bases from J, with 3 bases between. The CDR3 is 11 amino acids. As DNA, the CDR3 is TGCAGTGCTAGAGATGGCTATGGCTACACCTTC. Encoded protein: CSARDGYGYTF.

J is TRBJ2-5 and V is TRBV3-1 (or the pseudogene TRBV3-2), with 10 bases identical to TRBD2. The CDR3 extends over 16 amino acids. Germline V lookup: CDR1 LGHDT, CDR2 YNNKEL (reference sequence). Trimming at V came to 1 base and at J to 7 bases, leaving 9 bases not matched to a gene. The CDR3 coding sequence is TGTGCCAGCAGCCAAGCGGGTAGCGGGGGGATGGTGACCCAGTACTTC. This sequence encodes CASSQAGSGGMVTQYF.

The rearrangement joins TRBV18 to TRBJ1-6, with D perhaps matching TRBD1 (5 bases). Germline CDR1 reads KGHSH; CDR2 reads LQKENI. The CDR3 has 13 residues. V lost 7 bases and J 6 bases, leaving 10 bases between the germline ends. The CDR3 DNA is TGTGCCAGCTATGACAGACCTAATTCACCCCTCCACTTT. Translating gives CASYDRPNSPLHF.

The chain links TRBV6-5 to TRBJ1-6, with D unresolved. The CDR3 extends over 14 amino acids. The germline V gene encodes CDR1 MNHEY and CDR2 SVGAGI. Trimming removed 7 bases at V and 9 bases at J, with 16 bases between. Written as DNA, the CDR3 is TGTGCCAGCAAGGGAGGGAATTATCTTTCACCCCTCCACTTT. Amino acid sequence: CASKGGNYLSPLHF.

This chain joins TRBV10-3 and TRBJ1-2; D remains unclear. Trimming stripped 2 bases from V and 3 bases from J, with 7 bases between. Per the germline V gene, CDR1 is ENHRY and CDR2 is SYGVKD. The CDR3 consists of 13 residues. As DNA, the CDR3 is TGTGCCATCAGTGAGACAGCCTACTATGGCTACACCTTC. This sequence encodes CAISETAYYGYTF.

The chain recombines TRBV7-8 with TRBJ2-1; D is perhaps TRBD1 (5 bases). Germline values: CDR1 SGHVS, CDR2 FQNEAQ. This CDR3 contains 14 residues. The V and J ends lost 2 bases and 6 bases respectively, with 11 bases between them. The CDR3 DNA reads TGTGCCAGCAGCTTATTAGGGGCAGGCAATGAGCAGTTCTTC. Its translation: CASSLLGAGNEQFF. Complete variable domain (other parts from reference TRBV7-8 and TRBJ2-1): GAGVSQSPRYKVAKRGQDVALRCDPISGHVSLFWYQQALGQGPEFLTYFQNEAQLDKSGLPSDRFFAERPEGSVSTLKIQRTQQEDSAVYLCASSLLGAGNEQFFGPGTRLTVL.

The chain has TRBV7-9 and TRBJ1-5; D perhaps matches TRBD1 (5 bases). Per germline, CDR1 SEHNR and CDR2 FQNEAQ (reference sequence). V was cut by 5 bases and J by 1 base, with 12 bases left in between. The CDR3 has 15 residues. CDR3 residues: CASSHQGGSNQPQHF. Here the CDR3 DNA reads TGTGCCAGCAGCCACCAGGGTGGGAGCAATCAGCCCCAGCATTTT. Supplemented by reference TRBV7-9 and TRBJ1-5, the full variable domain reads DTGVSQNPRHKITKRGQNVTFRCDPISEHNRLYWYRQTLGQGPEFLTYFQNEAQLEKSRLLSDRFSAERPKGSFSTLEIQRTEQGDSAMYLCASSHQGGSNQPQHFGDGTRLSIL.

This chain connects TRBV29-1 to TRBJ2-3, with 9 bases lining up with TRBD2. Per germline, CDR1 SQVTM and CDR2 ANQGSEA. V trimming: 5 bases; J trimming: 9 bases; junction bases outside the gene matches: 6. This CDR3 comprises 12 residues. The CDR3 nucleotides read TGCAGCGTTAGTAGCGGGGGAGGGACGCAGTATTTT. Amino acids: CSVSSGGGTQYF.

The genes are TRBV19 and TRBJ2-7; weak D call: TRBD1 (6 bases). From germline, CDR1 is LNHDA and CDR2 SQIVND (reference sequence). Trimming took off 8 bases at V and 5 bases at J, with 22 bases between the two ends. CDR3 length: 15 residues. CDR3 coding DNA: TGTGCCAGTTTAATACGCGGACAGCCAAGGAACGAGCAGTACTTC. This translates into CASLIRGQPRNEQYF.

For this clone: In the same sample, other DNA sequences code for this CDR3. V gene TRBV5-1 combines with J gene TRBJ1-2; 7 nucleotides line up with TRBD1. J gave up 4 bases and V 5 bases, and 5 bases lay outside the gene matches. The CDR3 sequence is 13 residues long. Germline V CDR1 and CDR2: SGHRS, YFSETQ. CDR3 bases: TGCGCCAGCAGTCCGGGACAGAGCTATGGCTACACCTTC. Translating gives CASSPGQSYGYTF.

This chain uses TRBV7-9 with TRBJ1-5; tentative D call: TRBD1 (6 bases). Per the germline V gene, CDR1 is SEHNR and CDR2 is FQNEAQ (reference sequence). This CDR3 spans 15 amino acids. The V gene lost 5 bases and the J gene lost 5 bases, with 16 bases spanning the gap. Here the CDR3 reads CASSPSGRGDQPQHF. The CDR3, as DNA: TGTGCCAGCAGCCCCTCGGGCAGGGGCGATCAGCCCCAGCATTTT.

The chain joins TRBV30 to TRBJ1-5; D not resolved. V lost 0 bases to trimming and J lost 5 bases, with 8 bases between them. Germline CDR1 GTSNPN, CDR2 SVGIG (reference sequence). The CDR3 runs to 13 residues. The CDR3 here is CAWSVRRDQPQHF. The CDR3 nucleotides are TGTGCCTGGAGTGTAAGAAGGGATCAGCCCCAGCATTTT.

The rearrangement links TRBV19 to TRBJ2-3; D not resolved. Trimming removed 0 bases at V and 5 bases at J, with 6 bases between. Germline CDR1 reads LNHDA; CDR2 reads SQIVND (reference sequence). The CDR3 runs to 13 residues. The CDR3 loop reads CASSIDRGDTQYF. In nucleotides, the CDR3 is TGTGCCAGTAGTATAGATCGAGGAGATACGCAGTATTTT.

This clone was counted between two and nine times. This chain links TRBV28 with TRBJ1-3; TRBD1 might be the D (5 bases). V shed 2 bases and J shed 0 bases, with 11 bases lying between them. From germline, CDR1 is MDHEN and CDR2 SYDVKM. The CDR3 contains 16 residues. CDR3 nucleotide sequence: TGTGCCAGCAGTTTACAGGGCGTAGGCTCTGGAAACACCATATATTTT. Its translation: CASSLQGVGSGNTIYF. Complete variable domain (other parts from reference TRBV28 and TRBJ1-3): DVKVTQSSRYLVKRTGEKVFLECVQDMDHENMFWYRQDPGLGLRLIYFSYDVKMKEKGDIPEGYSVSREKKERFSLILESASTNQTSMYLCASSLQGVGSGNTIYFGEGSWLTVV.

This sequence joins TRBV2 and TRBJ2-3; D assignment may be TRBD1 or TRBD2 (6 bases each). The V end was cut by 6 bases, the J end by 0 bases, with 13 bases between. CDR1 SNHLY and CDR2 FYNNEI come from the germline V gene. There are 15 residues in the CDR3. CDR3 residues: CASRGGTQSTDTQYF. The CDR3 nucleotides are TGTGCCAGCAGAGGGGGGACACAGAGCACAGATACGCAGTATTTT.

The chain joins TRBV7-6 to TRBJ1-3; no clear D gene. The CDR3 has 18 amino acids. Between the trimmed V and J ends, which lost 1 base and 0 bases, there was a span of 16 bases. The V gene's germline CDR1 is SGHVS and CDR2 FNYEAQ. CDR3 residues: CASSLDRGGLLSGNTIYF. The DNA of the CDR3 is TGTGCCAGCAGCTTAGATCGGGGAGGGCTCCTCTCTGGAAACACCATATATTTT. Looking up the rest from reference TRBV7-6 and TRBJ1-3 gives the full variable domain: GAGVSQSPRYKVTKRGQDVALRCDPISGHVSLYWYRQALGQGPEFLTYFNYEAQQDKSGLPNDRFSAERPEGSISTLTIQRTEQRDSAMYRCASSLDRGGLLSGNTIYFGEGSWLTVV.

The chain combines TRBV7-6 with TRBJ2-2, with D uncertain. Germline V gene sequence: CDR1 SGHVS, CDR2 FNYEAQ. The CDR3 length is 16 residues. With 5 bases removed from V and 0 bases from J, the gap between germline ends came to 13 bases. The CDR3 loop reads CASSTSSYANTGELFF. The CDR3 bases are TGTGCCAGCAGCACTTCTTCATACGCGAACACCGGGGAGCTGTTTTTT.